The T cell receptor beta chain described here comes from a study of cytomegalovirus exposure and HLA in healthy donors. Amplification used 60 Vbeta primers and 13 Jbeta primers. Only in-frame clones appear in the TCRdb table, and some are missing; sequencing was by immunoSEQ multiplex PCR. The sample holds some 110,000 clones, 70% to 80% seen once. V lost 8 bases and J lost 5, with 13 bases in between. This CDR3 comprises 13 residues. Germline V gives CDR1 LNHDA, CDR2 SQIVND (reference sequence). The origin of this receptor is a boy aged 5-17 years in good health and CMV-seronegative. Source material: PBMCs. The chain links TRBV19 to TRBJ1-5; possibly TRBD1 for D (6 bases). The CDR3 sequence is CASFGQSHQPQHF. In DNA form, the CDR3 reads TGTGCCAGTTTTGGACAGTCACATCAGCCCCAGCATTTT. The full variable domain, with the rest looked up from reference TRBV19 and TRBJ1-5, is DGGITQSPKYLFRKEGQNVTLSCEQNLNHDAMYWYRQDPGQGLRLIYYSQIVNDFQKGDIAEGYSVSREKKESFPLTVTSAQKNPTAFYLCASFGQSHQPQHFGDGTRLSIL.